The present T cell receptor (beta chain) was sequenced within a study of CD8 T cell repertoires and HIV-1 epitope variants. Background on the study: Tested: three Gag epitope families, Nef HW9 and YT9. An approximately 10-day culture received IL-2, IL-7 and IL-15 on days 3 and 7.

Method: immunoSEQ multiplex PCR; TCRdb's copy keeps in-frame clones and lacks some. The sample has more than 4,500 clones, 60% to 65% seen once; the top ten hold roughly 44%. The CDR3 is 17 amino acids. V lost 6 bases to trimming and J lost 1 base, with 18 bases between them. Germline CDR1 reads MDHEN; CDR2 reads SYDVKM. With regard to this clone: What it binds is unknown.

The specimen was cultured CD8+ T cells derived from PBMCs. The TCR sequence derives from a male donor with HIV. This rearrangement joins TRBV28 to TRBJ2-2, with TRBD1 as a possible D gene (6 bases). CDR3 protein: CASSHLKGDVNTGELFF. The DNA of the CDR3 is TGTGCCAGCAGCCATCTTAAGGGGGATGTGAACACCGGGGAGCTGTTTTTT.